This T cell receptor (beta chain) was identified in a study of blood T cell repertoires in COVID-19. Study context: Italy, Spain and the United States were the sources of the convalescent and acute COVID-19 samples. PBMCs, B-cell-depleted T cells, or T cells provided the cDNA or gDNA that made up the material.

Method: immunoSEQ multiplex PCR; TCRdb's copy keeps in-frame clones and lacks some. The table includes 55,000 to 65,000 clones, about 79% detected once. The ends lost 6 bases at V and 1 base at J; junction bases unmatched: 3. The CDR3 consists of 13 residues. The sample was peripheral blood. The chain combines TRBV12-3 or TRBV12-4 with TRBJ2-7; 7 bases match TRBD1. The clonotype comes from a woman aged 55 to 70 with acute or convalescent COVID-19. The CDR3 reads CASSLTGSYEQYF. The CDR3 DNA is TGTGCCAGCAGCCTGACAGGGTCCTACGAGCAGTACTTC.